The rows below give T cell receptor beta chains drawn from one sample of a study of blood T cell repertoires in COVID-19. Data came from immunoSEQ multiplex PCR; TCRdb stores just in-frame clones and leaves some out. The table lists about 140,000 clones, approximately 80% of them singletons. The sequenced material came from PBMCs or T cells enriched from blood (not recorded which). These receptors were collected from a woman aged 45-60 years who had recovered from COVID-19. Each CDR3 is given with its conserved first and last residue. The D gene is left open where the match is weak. Not every row has a clone size; where given, it reads once, few, many or a size class.

size: NA; D: TRBD1; V: TRBV4-2; J: TRBJ1-4; CDR3: CASSQTDRVTNEKLFF; DNA: TGTGCCAGCAGCCAAACCGACAGGGTAACTAATGAAAAACTGTTTTTT
size: NA; D: TRBD2; V: TRBV14; J: TRBJ2-7; CDR3: CASSHGRWSSGGQTYEQYF; DNA: TGTGCCAGCAGCCATGGACGCTGGTCGAGCGGGGGGCAAACCTACGAGCAGTACTTC
size: once; D: NA; V: TRBV18; J: TRBJ1-1; CDR3: CASSLDSLGTEAFF; DNA: TGTGCCAGCTCACTGGACAGCCTTGGGACTGAAGCTTTCTTT
size: NA; D: NA; V: TRBV28; J: TRBJ1-1; CDR3: CASSLLAETNTEAFF; DNA: TGTGCCAGCAGTTTATTAGCGGAGACGAACACTGAAGCTTTCTTT
size: NA; D: NA; V: TRBV5-1; J: TRBJ2-2; CDR3: CASSLWPRPDGELFF; DNA: TGCGCCAGCAGCTTGTGGCCCAGGCCTGACGGGGAGCTGTTTTTT
size: once; D: NA; V: TRBV7-2; J: TRBJ2-3; CDR3: CASSLSAGANLADTQYF; DNA: TGTGCCAGCAGCTTATCGGCAGGGGCTAACCTTGCAGATACGCAGTATTTT
size: NA; D: NA; V: TRBV3-1/TRBV3-2; J: TRBJ1-4; CDR3: CASSQDTGGEKLFF; DNA: TGTGCCAGCAGCCAAGATACCGGTGGTGAAAAACTGTTTTTT
size: NA; D: TRBD2; V: TRBV7-3; J: TRBJ2-1; CDR3: CASSIGTSGGFYNEQFF; DNA: TGTGCCAGCAGCATCGGGACTAGCGGGGGGTTCTACAATGAGCAGTTCTTC
size: NA; D: NA; V: TRBV7-9; J: TRBJ1-1; CDR3: CASSQTQGVTEAFF; DNA: TGTGCCAGCAGCCAGACCCAGGGTGTTACTGAAGCTTTCTTT
size: NA; D: NA; V: TRBV7-2; J: TRBJ2-5; CDR3: CASSLVRFPGETQYF; DNA: TGTGCCAGCAGCTTAGTTCGGTTCCCAGGGGAGACCCAGTACTTC
size: once; D: NA; V: TRBV6-2/TRBV6-3; J: TRBJ2-3; CDR3: CASSYEAGSTDTQYF; DNA: TGTGCCAGCAGTTACGAGGCGGGGAGTACAGATACGCAGTATTTT
size: NA; D: NA; V: TRBV6-5; J: TRBJ1-2; CDR3: CASTEDVEDGYTF; DNA: TGTGCCAGCACAGAGGATGTAGAGGATGGCTACACCTTC
size: NA; D: TRBD1; V: TRBV19; J: TRBJ1-5; CDR3: CASSIGQGSNQPQHF; DNA: TGTGCCAGTAGTATCGGACAGGGGAGCAATCAGCCCCAGCATTTT
size: NA; D: TRBD1; V: TRBV7-2; J: TRBJ2-5; CDR3: CASSFQTGGGQETQYF; DNA: TGTGCCAGCAGCTTCCAGACAGGGGGGGGACAAGAGACCCAGTACTTC
size: NA; D: NA; V: TRBV5-5; J: TRBJ2-5; CDR3: CASSFVAEQETQYF; DNA: TGTGCCAGCAGCTTTGTTGCGGAACAAGAGACCCAGTACTTC
size: NA; D: TRBD1; V: TRBV29-1; J: TRBJ1-2; CDR3: CSVGQVNGYTF; DNA: TGCAGCGTGGGACAGGTTAATGGCTACACCTTC
size: NA; D: NA; V: TRBV24-1; J: TRBJ2-1; CDR3: CATSDIRDADSRPEQFF; DNA: TGTGCCACCAGTGATATAAGAGACGCCGACAGCCGCCCTGAGCAGTTCTTC
size: few; D: NA; V: TRBV20-1; J: TRBJ1-2; CDR3: CSARPGSYTF; DNA: TGCAGTGCTAGGCCGGGGAGCTACACCTTC
size: few; D: NA; V: TRBV2; J: TRBJ2-3; CDR3: CASSGASVVPTDTQYF; DNA: TGTGCCAGCAGTGGGGCTAGCGTCGTCCCCACAGATACGCAGTATTTT
size: NA; D: TRBD1; V: TRBV11-2; J: TRBJ1-6; CDR3: CASSPTGSISPLHF; DNA: TGTGCCAGCAGCCCGACAGGGTCAATCTCACCCCTCCACTTT
size: NA; D: NA; V: TRBV27; J: TRBJ1-5; CDR3: CASSLNRDSNQPQHF; DNA: TGTGCCAGCAGTTTAAACAGGGATAGCAATCAGCCCCAGCATTTT
size: NA; D: TRBD2; V: TRBV3-1/TRBV3-2; J: TRBJ2-3; CDR3: CASSPLAGVADTQYF; DNA: TGTGCCAGCAGCCCACTAGCGGGGGTTGCAGATACGCAGTATTTT
size: NA; D: TRBD2; V: TRBV6-4; J: TRBJ2-2; CDR3: CASSDSGDTGELFF; DNA: TGTGCCAGCAGTGACAGCGGGGACACCGGGGAGCTGTTTTTT
size: NA; D: TRBD1; V: TRBV4-1; J: TRBJ1-6; CDR3: CASSQGQGLGSPLHF; DNA: TGCGCCAGCAGCCAAGGACAGGGTTTGGGTTCACCCCTCCACTTT
size: few; D: NA; V: TRBV11-2; J: TRBJ2-3; CDR3: CASSLWAERETDTQYF; DNA: TGTGCCAGCAGCTTGTGGGCCGAACGGGAAACAGATACGCAGTATTTT
size: NA; D: NA; V: TRBV5-1; J: TRBJ2-3; CDR3: CASRVTANTDTQYF; DNA: TGCGCCAGCCGGGTGACAGCAAACACAGATACGCAGTATTTT
size: NA; D: NA; V: TRBV2; J: TRBJ1-3; CDR3: CASMNRAEGNTIYF; DNA: TGTGCCAGCATGAACAGGGCCGAAGGAAACACCATATATTTT
size: once; D: NA; V: TRBV11-2; J: TRBJ2-5; CDR3: CASTLTPGQRFQETQYF; DNA: TGTGCCAGCACCCTAACCCCCGGACAGAGATTTCAAGAGACCCAGTACTTC
size: NA; D: NA; V: TRBV10-3; J: TRBJ2-3; CDR3: CAISDGVGGTDTQYF; DNA: TGTGCCATCAGCGACGGCGTAGGGGGCACAGATACGCAGTATTTT
size: NA; D: NA; V: TRBV19; J: TRBJ2-2; CDR3: CASSIARGATGELFF; DNA: TGTGCCAGTAGTATAGCCCGGGGGGCCACCGGGGAGCTGTTTTTT
size: NA; D: NA; V: TRBV24-1; J: TRBJ2-1; CDR3: CATSDTGTRGSVYNEQFF; DNA: TGTGCCACCAGTGATACCGGTACTCGGGGGTCAGTCTACAATGAGCAGTTCTTC
size: NA; D: TRBD1; V: TRBV28; J: TRBJ1-2; CDR3: CASSRQGAERGYTF; DNA: TGTGCCAGCAGTCGACAGGGGGCCGAACGGGGCTACACCTTC
size: NA; D: TRBD1; V: TRBV27; J: TRBJ1-4; CDR3: CASIIPGQGVANEKLFF; DNA: TGTGCCAGCATTATACCGGGACAGGGCGTCGCTAATGAAAAACTGTTTTTT
size: NA; D: TRBD1; V: TRBV7-3; J: TRBJ1-1; CDR3: CASSLLGQGAEAFF; DNA: TGTGCCAGCAGCTTATTAGGGCAGGGGGCTGAAGCTTTCTTT
size: NA; D: TRBD2; V: TRBV5-4; J: TRBJ2-3; CDR3: CASSLGLAGGRTDTQYF; DNA: TGTGCCAGCAGCTTGGGACTAGCGGGGGGGCGGACAGATACGCAGTATTTT
size: NA; D: NA; V: TRBV13; J: TRBJ2-2; CDR3: CASSPSRGNTGELFF; DNA: TGTGCCAGCAGCCCCTCGCGGGGGAACACCGGGGAGCTGTTTTTT
size: NA; D: TRBD2; V: TRBV15; J: TRBJ2-5; CDR3: CATSWLRGGTQETQYF; DNA: TGTGCCACCAGCTGGCTTCGGGGGGGGACACAAGAGACCCAGTACTTC
size: few; D: NA; V: TRBV19; J: TRBJ1-1; CDR3: CASFGGGTEAFF; DNA: TGTGCCAGTTTCGGGGGGGGCACTGAAGCTTTCTTT
size: NA; D: NA; V: TRBV7-2; J: TRBJ2-1; CDR3: CASSFSGDEQFF; DNA: TGTGCCAGCAGCTTTTCGGGGGATGAGCAGTTCTTC
size: NA; D: NA; V: TRBV10-3; J: TRBJ1-5; CDR3: CAISAQSSNQPQHF; DNA: TGTGCCATCAGTGCGCAGTCTAGCAATCAGCCCCAGCATTTT
size: NA; D: NA; V: TRBV27; J: TRBJ1-2; CDR3: CASSLIGSYGYTF; DNA: TGTGCCAGCAGTTTAATTGGCTCCTATGGCTACACCTTC
size: NA; D: TRBD2; V: TRBV11-3; J: TRBJ2-1; CDR3: CASSLGVAGTSYNEQFF; DNA: TGTGCCAGCAGCTTGGGAGTAGCGGGGACCTCCTACAATGAGCAGTTCTTC
size: NA; D: TRBD1; V: TRBV30; J: TRBJ1-5; CDR3: CAWSPRVGTGLVNQPQHF; DNA: TGTGCCTGGAGTCCCCGGGTAGGGACAGGGTTGGTCAATCAGCCCCAGCATTTT
size: NA; D: NA; V: TRBV6-5; J: TRBJ1-3; CDR3: CASSSRGSTIYF; DNA: TGTGCCAGCAGTTCCCGGGGAAGCACCATATATTTT
size: few; D: NA; V: TRBV2; J: TRBJ2-1; CDR3: CASKAYREGNEQFF; DNA: TGTGCCAGCAAGGCCTACAGGGAGGGCAATGAGCAGTTCTTC
size: NA; D: NA; V: TRBV10-3; J: TRBJ1-1; CDR3: CAISEEGGNTEAFF; DNA: TGTGCCATCAGTGAGGAAGGGGGGAACACTGAAGCTTTCTTT
size: NA; D: NA; V: TRBV29-1; J: TRBJ2-1; CDR3: CSGRTGNKLNEQFF; DNA: TGCAGCGGGCGCACAGGGAACAAGTTGAATGAGCAGTTCTTC
size: many; D: NA; V: TRBV12-3/TRBV12-4; J: TRBJ1-2; CDR3: CASSSRGGYTF; DNA: TGTGCCAGCAGTTCCAGGGGAGGCTACACCTTC
size: NA; D: NA; V: TRBV19; J: TRBJ2-1; CDR3: CASSSRSSYNEQFF; DNA: TGTGCCAGTAGTAGCCGGAGCTCCTACAATGAGCAGTTCTTC
size: NA; D: NA; V: TRBV5-1; J: TRBJ1-2; CDR3: CASSVDGVYGYTF; DNA: TGCGCCAGCAGCGTAGACGGAGTCTATGGCTACACCTTC
size: NA; D: TRBD2; V: TRBV3-1/TRBV3-2; J: TRBJ2-5; CDR3: CASSGTGGLGETQYF; DNA: TGTGCCAGCAGCGGCACGGGGGGGCTCGGAGAGACCCAGTACTTC
size: few; D: TRBD1; V: TRBV19; J: TRBJ1-6; CDR3: CASRIAGQGYSSPLHF; DNA: TGTGCCAGTAGGATAGCGGGACAGGGATACAGCTCACCCCTCCACTTT